The rows below give T cell receptor beta chains drawn from one sample of a study of blood T cells in healthy people across ages. TCRdb itself ran the 5' RACE reads through MiXCR, one entry per CDR3 protein. The data hold about 1.8 million distinct CDR3 sequences, with roughly 50% observed a single time. The sample consisted of blood. These receptor sequences come from a woman between 35 and 50 years old in good health. CDR3s include the opening cysteine and the closing phenylalanine or tryptophan. A D gene is named only where the DNA matches it firmly. Rows give clone size only sometimes, using once, few, many, or a class for an expanded clone.

TRBD1	15	NA	TRBV6-5	TRBJ2-5	TGTGCCAGCAGTTTGCCGGGACAGGGAATTAAGACCCAGTACTTC	CASSLPGQGIKTQYF
NA	14	NA	TRBV7-2	TRBJ2-7	TGTGCCAGCAGCTTGTCAGGGGAAAGCTACGAGCAGTACTTC	CASSLSGESYEQYF
NA	14	few	TRBV3-1	TRBJ2-5	TGTGCTAGCAGCCAGACAGGGACTCAAGAGACCCAGTACTTC	CASSQTGTQETQYF
NA	14	NA	TRBV6-5	TRBJ1-2	TGTGCCAGCAGTGATGGGGAGGGCGTGAGTGGCTACACCTTC	CASSDGEGVSGYTF
NA	15	NA	TRBV5-6	TRBJ1-5	TGTGCCAGCAGCTTCAGAGGGTGGACAAATCAGCCCCAGCATTTT	CASSFRGWTNQPQHF
TRBD2	14	NA	TRBV19	TRBJ2-7	TGTGCCAGTAGCTGGACTAGCGGGGGCCACGAGCAGTACTTC	CASSWTSGGHEQYF
NA	14	NA	TRBV10-3	TRBJ2-5	TGTGCCATCAGTGAGTCGACCCCCCAAGAGACCCAGTACTTC	CAISESTPQETQYF
NA	16	NA	TRBV4-1	TRBJ2-7	TGCGCCAGCAGCCTACAGCAGGCTTCGATAACCTACGAGCAGTACTTC	CASSLQQASITYEQYF
TRBD1	14	NA	TRBV10-3	TRBJ1-2	TGTGCCATCAGCCCGGGACAGGGTGATTTTGGCTACACCTTC	CAISPGQGDFGYTF
NA	16	NA	TRBV7-2	TRBJ1-2	TGTGCCAGCAGCCTCGGTTCGATGGTACAGGGCGGTGGCTACACCTTC	CASSLGSMVQGGGYTF
TRBD2	14	few	TRBV28	TRBJ2-3	TGTGCCAGCAGTGGACTAGTGAGCACAGATACGCAGTATTTT	CASSGLVSTDTQYF
NA	16	NA	TRBV9	TRBJ2-3	TGTGCCAGCAGCGAACAACGACGGGGTTGGGCAGATACGCAGTATTTT	CASSEQRRGWADTQYF
NA	12	NA	TRBV7-2	TRBJ1-6	TGTGCCAGCAGCCCGAGGGTTTCACCCCTCCACTTT	CASSPRVSPLHF
NA	18	few	TRBV12-3/TRBV12-4	TRBJ2-1	TGTGCCAGCACCCCAAGGGCCGGTGGGCCCTCCCGAGGCCATGAGCAGTTCTTC	CASTPRAGGPSRGHEQFF
TRBD1	13	few	TRBV20-1	TRBJ2-7	TGCAGTGCTAGGGGGACAGGAACCCTCGAGCAGTACTTC	CSARGTGTLEQYF
TRBD1	16	NA	TRBV27	TRBJ1-5	TGTGCCAGCAGTCCCCTACAGGGGTATAGCAATCAGCCCCAGCATTTT	CASSPLQGYSNQPQHF
NA	13	NA	TRBV20-1	TRBJ1-4	TGCAGTGCTAGAGATCCCTGGCGGGAAAAACTGTTTTTT	CSARDPWREKLFF
NA	12	once	TRBV25-1	TRBJ2-1	TGTGCCAGCAATAGACTCGGTAATGAGCAGTTCTTC	CASNRLGNEQFF
TRBD2	16	NA	TRBV5-1	TRBJ2-5	TGCGCCAGCAGCTTGACGGGACTAGCGGGGATAGAGACCCAGTACTTC	CASSLTGLAGIETQYF
TRBD1	15	few	TRBV6-5	TRBJ2-5	TGTGCCAGCAGTTACTCACAGGGGGTAACGGAGACCCAGTACTTC	CASSYSQGVTETQYF
NA	17	few	TRBV13	TRBJ1-2	TGTGCCAGCAGCTTAGGTTCGGGCAGCGCCACTAACTATGGCTACACCTTC	CASSLGSGSATNYGYTF
NA	14	NA	TRBV13	TRBJ2-3	TGTGCCAGCAGCTTAGGGGACTCCCAAGATACGCAGTATTTT	CASSLGDSQDTQYF
TRBD2	16	NA	TRBV7-2	TRBJ2-5	TGTGCCAGCAGCATCCGCCTAGCGGGGGGCAGGGAGACCCAGTACTTC	CASSIRLAGGRETQYF
NA	13	NA	TRBV27	TRBJ2-4	TGTGCCACCAGCGAAGGGGGTATCTATGAGCAGTACTTC	CATSEGGIYEQYF
NA	16	NA	TRBV11-2	TRBJ2-7	TGTGCCAGCAGCTTATACGGCGGGTTCTCCTACAATGAGCAGTACTTC	CASSLYGGFSYNEQYF
TRBD2	14	NA	TRBV20-1	TRBJ2-1	TGCAGTGCTCCAGAAGCGGGGGTTTTGAATGAGCAGTTCTTC	CSAPEAGVLNEQFF
NA	13	once	TRBV9	TRBJ2-1	TGTGCCAGCATGGGGACGGAATACAATGAGCAGTTCTTC	CASMGTEYNEQFF
TRBD2	13	NA	TRBV20-1	TRBJ2-4	TGCAGTGCTACCCCAGGGGCGGGGGGCATTCAGTACTTC	CSATPGAGGIQYF
NA	11	NA	TRBV6-2/TRBV6-3	TRBJ2-3	TGTGCCACCGCCAGTCTAGATACGCAGTATTTT	CATASLDTQYF
NA	13	NA	TRBV20-1	TRBJ2-7	TGCAGTGCTAGAAGTCAGTACTCCCACGAGCAGTACTTC	CSARSQYSHEQYF
TRBD1	15	NA	TRBV20-1	TRBJ2-7	TGCAGTGCTAGAAGTTGGGGGGACAGGGGCTACGAGCAGTACTTC	CSARSWGDRGYEQYF
TRBD2	15	NA	TRBV27	TRBJ2-5	TGTGCCAGCAGTTCGGCGGGACTAGAAAGGGAGACCCAGTACTTC	CASSSAGLERETQYF
TRBD2	15	NA	TRBV5-5	TRBJ2-5	TGTGCCAGCAGCCTTATACTAGCGGAGCAAGAGACCCAGTACTTC	CASSLILAEQETQYF
TRBD1	15	few	TRBV28	TRBJ2-5	TGTGCCAGCAGTTTTAGTGGACAGGCACAAGAGACCCAGTACTTC	CASSFSGQAQETQYF
NA	15	few	TRBV6-5	TRBJ2-7	TGTGCCAGCAGTTACGGGGAATCCCTCTCCTACGAGCAGTACTTC	CASSYGESLSYEQYF
TRBD2	16	NA	TRBV13	TRBJ2-5	TGTGCCAGCAGCGCCAATAGCGGGGGGCTCCAAGAGACCCAGTACTTC	CASSANSGGLQETQYF
NA	14	few	TRBV4-3	TRBJ2-1	TGCGCCAGCAGCCAAGATCGCGGGGAGAATGAGCAGTTCTTC	CASSQDRGENEQFF
NA	16	NA	TRBV7-9	TRBJ2-1	TGTGCCAGCAGCAGACCGGACAGAAGCTCCTACAATGAGCAGTTCTTC	CASSRPDRSSYNEQFF
NA	13	NA	TRBV4-3	TRBJ1-1	TGCGCCAGCAGCCAAGAATATAACACTGAAGCTTTCTTT	CASSQEYNTEAFF
NA	15	NA	TRBV11-1	TRBJ2-7	TGTGCCAGCAGCTTATCGTCGGGATCGAACTACGAGCAGTACTTC	CASSLSSGSNYEQYF
NA	17	few	TRBV6-2/TRBV6-3	TRBJ2-1	TGTGCCAGCAGCCTTGGACATTTAGGTGTATCCTACAATGAGCAGTTCTTC	CASSLGHLGVSYNEQFF
NA	16	few	TRBV7-2	TRBJ2-1	TGTGCCAGCAGCTTACACAGGGCAGGCTCCTACAATGAGCAGTTCTTC	CASSLHRAGSYNEQFF
NA	19	NA	TRBV3-1	TRBJ2-6	TGTGCCAGCAGCCCTGAGCGAACCCGGGATCTTTCGGGGGCCAACGTCCTGACTTTC	CASSPERTRDLSGANVLTF
TRBD2	17	NA	TRBV10-1	TRBJ2-1	TGCGCCAGCAGTGGAGCGGGGGCACGGAGCTCCTACAATGAGCAGTTCTTC	CASSGAGARSSYNEQFF
TRBD2	17	NA	TRBV7-2	TRBJ2-2	TGTGCCAGCAGCTCGGCCCCGGGACTAGGGGTGGCCGGGGAGCTGTTTTTT	CASSSAPGLGVAGELFF
TRBD1	16	NA	TRBV7-2	TRBJ2-1	TGTGCCAGCAGCCTACCGGGACAGAGCTCCTACAATGAGCAGTTCTTC	CASSLPGQSSYNEQFF
NA	13	NA	TRBV5-1	TRBJ2-5	TGCGCCAGCAGCTGGTACGGGAGCGAGACCCAGTACTTC	CASSWYGSETQYF
NA	13	NA	TRBV5-1	TRBJ2-3	TGCGCCAGCAGCCCCGAATCCTCAGATACGCAGTATTTT	CASSPESSDTQYF
NA	15	few	TRBV2	TRBJ2-1	TGTGCCAGCAGTGAAATAGGTTTTGGGTACAATGAGCAGTTCTTC	CASSEIGFGYNEQFF
TRBD1	15	NA	TRBV19	TRBJ2-3	TGTGCCAGTGGCCGTAGGGGGCCGAGAGCCGATACGCAGTATTTT	CASGRRGPRADTQYF
TRBD1	15	NA	TRBV7-8	TRBJ1-2	TGTGCCAGCAGCCCTAGGGACAGACCCTCCTATGGCTACACCTTC	CASSPRDRPSYGYTF
TRBD1	17	NA	TRBV5-6	TRBJ2-1	TGTGCCAGCAGCTTGTACCTCGGGGACAGGGCTTCACATGAGCAGTTCTTC	CASSLYLGDRASHEQFF
NA	14	NA	TRBV5-1	TRBJ2-3	TGCGCCACCCAGCTTGGGGCCCTCGGAGATACGCAGTATTTT	CATQLGALGDTQYF
TRBD2	18	NA	TRBV4-3	TRBJ2-5	TGCGCCAGCAGCCAAGACCTAGCGGAGGGACCATACCAAGAGACCCAGTACTTC	CASSQDLAEGPYQETQYF
TRBD1	16	few	TRBV7-9	TRBJ1-2	TGTGCCAGCAGCGAAGGACAGGGGCCTGATGGCTATGGCTACACCTTC	CASSEGQGPDGYGYTF
TRBD2	15	NA	TRBV20-1	TRBJ2-1	TGCAGTGCTCAAAGACTAGCGGGGGCCCACAATGAGCAGTTCTTC	CSAQRLAGAHNEQFF
NA	16	NA	TRBV25-1	TRBJ1-6	TGTGCCAGCAGTGACAGGGTGAGATCCTATAATTCACCCCTCCACTTT	CASSDRVRSYNSPLHF
TRBD2	14	NA	TRBV29-1	TRBJ2-5	TGCAGCGTTGAAAAGCGGGGGGGACAAGAGACCCAGTACTTC	CSVEKRGGQETQYF
NA	14	NA	TRBV20-1	TRBJ1-2	TGCAGTGCTAGAGATGGGCAGGCCGGTAGTGGCTACACCTTC	CSARDGQAGSGYTF
TRBD1	18	NA	TRBV6-5	TRBJ2-1	TGTGCCAGCAGCTTACGGGTAGGGACAGGGGCCTCCTACAATGAGCAGTTCTTC	CASSLRVGTGASYNEQFF